A single sample is the source of the 7 T cell receptor beta chains below, sequenced in a study of T cells in Graves' hyperthyroidism and ophthalmopathy. The TCR beta CDR3 regions underwent amplification using RNA transcripts as the source. An initial round of RT-PCR targeting the TCR CDR3 relied on the HTBI primer set. TCRdb re-called the multiplex PCR reads with MiXCR, one entry per CDR3 protein. The sample lists 700,000 to 850,000 distinct CDR3 sequences, approximately 36% occurring once. The sequenced sample was blood. The receptors shown here come from a woman in her forties with Graves' hyperthyroidism.

At least ten counts were recorded for this clonotype. CDR3 sequence: CASSPRAFRYTF. The CDR3 nucleotides are TGTGCCAGCAGTCCTCGGGCATTCCGCTACACCTTC. This chain joins TRBV6-5 and TRBJ1-2; no definite D call. The CDR3 runs 12 residues. Per germline, CDR1 MNHEY and CDR2 SVGAGI. Trimming cost V 5 bases and J 9 bases, with 13 bases left between them.

The DNA for the CDR3 is TGTGCCAGCAGCTATTCCGAGGGACTTTGGGAGACCCAGTACTTC. It is translated as CASSYSEGLWETQYF. V is TRBV7-9 and J is TRBJ2-5, with a possible D match to TRBD2 (6 bases). CDR3 length: 15 residues. V gave up 4 bases and J gave up 5 bases, with 17 bases separating them. Germline V CDR1 and CDR2: SEHNR, FQNEAQ (reference sequence).

Turning to this clonotype: This may stem from a read error, because a much larger clone lies one nucleotide away. This chain links TRBV20-1 with TRBJ2-7, with 7 positions matching TRBD2. The CDR3 runs 13 residues. Per the germline V gene, CDR1 is DFQATT and CDR2 is SNEGSKA (reference sequence). Here the CDR3 reads CSAGLGPSHEQYF. The CDR3 region has the DNA TGCAGTGCTGGACTAGGGCCCTCCCACGAGCAGTACTTC.

The V and J genes are TRBV7-3 and TRBJ2-2; the match to TRBD2 covers 10 bases. The CDR3 spans 18 residues. V gave up 1 base and J gave up 0 bases; unmatched junction bases: 5. Germline V lookup: CDR1 SGHTA, CDR2 FQGTGA. Here the CDR3 reads CASSLIGLAGANTGELFF. DNA of the CDR3: TGTGCCAGCAGCTTAATTGGGCTAGCGGGAGCGAACACCGGGGAGCTGTTTTTT.

The V and J genes are TRBV5-4 and TRBJ1-2; a weak D match, TRBD1 (5 bases). The CDR3 spans 15 residues. Per germline, CDR1 SGHNT and CDR2 YYREEE (reference sequence). Between the trimmed V and J ends, which lost 4 bases and 2 bases, there was a span of 15 bases. The CDR3 coding sequence is TGTGCCAGCAGCCCCACGGACGGGGCGAACTATGGCTACACCTTC. Its translation: CASSPTDGANYGYTF.

This chain joins TRBV20-1 and TRBJ2-7; TRBD2 is a possible D gene (5 bases). The CDR3 sequence is 13 residues long. V shed 4 bases and J shed 3 bases, with 13 bases lying between them. CDR1 is DFQATT and CDR2 is SNEGSKA in the germline V gene (reference sequence). The CDR3 coding sequence is TGCAGTGCTAAACTAGGCGCCCACTACGAGCAGTACTTC. This gives the protein CSAKLGAHYEQYF.

The J gene is TRBJ1-6, the V gene TRBV7-2; no clear D gene. Between the trimmed V and J ends, which lost 5 bases and 10 bases, there was a span of 18 bases. This CDR3 has 15 amino acids. Per germline, CDR1 SGHTA and CDR2 FQGNSA. CDR3 nucleotides: TGTGCCAGCAGCAGCTCCGGTGACAAAGAATCACCCCTCCACTTT. Protein product: CASSSSGDKESPLHF.